This record concerns one TCR beta chain sequence. The antigen remains undetermined. Assay used: immunoSEQ multiplex PCR; TCRdb lists only in-frame clones, some missing. The sample carries about 35,000 clones, 70% to 85% recorded once. This sample was included in a study of CD4 T cells in relation to SARS-CoV-2 and coronaviruses. Trimming pared 6 bases from V and 4 bases from J, leaving 12 bases between. The germline V gene has CDR1 MNHEY and CDR2 SVGAGI. The CDR3 spans 13 residues. The sequence was obtained from an adult with COVID-19. Sequencing was done on a sample of memory CD4+ T cells from PBMCs, cultured in vitro. The genes are TRBV6-5 and TRBJ1-2, with D tentatively TRBD1 (6 bases). CDR3 in amino acids: CASSPGHSYGYTF. Written as DNA, the CDR3 is TGTGCCAGCAGCCCGGGACACTCCTATGGCTACACCTTC.